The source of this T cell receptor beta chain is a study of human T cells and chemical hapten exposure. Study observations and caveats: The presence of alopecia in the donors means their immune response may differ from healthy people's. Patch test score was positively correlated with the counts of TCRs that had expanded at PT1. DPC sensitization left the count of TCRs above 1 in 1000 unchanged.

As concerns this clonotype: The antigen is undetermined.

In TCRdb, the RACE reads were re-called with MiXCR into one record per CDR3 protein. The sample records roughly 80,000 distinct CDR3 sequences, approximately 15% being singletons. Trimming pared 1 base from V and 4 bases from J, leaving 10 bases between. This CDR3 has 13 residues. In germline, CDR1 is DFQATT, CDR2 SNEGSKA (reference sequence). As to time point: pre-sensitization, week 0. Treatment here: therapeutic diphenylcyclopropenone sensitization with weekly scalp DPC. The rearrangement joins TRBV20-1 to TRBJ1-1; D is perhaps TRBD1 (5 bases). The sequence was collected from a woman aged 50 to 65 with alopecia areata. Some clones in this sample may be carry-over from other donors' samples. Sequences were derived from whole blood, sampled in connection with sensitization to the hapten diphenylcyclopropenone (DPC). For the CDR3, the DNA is TGCAGTGCTAGAGTAGGGGAAGGCACTGAAGCTTTCTTT. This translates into CSARVGEGTEAFF.